This TCR beta chain stems from a study of T cells in Graves' hyperthyroidism and ophthalmopathy (dated by TCRdb to the late 2010s). Broadly, across the study: Peripheral blood samples were taken at initial diagnosis, before any treatment was given. A discovery cohort of around 98 patients, about 44 with Graves' ophthalmopathy and about 58 with stable Graves' hyperthyroidism, was used to find distinguishing TCR V-J signatures. Prospective prediction of ophthalmopathy was tested in an independent validation cohort consisting of about 19 hyperthyroidism patients and around 16 patients who later progressed to ophthalmopathy. For training and testing, the 95 to 100 patients in the discovery cohort were randomly divided in a 7:3 ratio. Thyroid tissue and blood T-cell repertoires from six Graves' hyperthyroidism patients were also compared in the study. Following sampling, methimazole starting at 30 mg daily was given to hyperthyroidism patients, and high-dose intravenous methylprednisolone was given to ophthalmopathy patients. According to the paper, TCR Vbeta CDR3 sequencing was carried out on 135 peripheral blood samples, which came from 40 to 45 ophthalmopathy, under 80 hyperthyroidism and roughly 17 progressor patients.

The TCR beta CDR3 regions were amplified from RNA transcripts. For the first round of RT-PCR on the TCR CDR3, the HTBI primer set was used together with the Qiagen OneStep RT-PCR kit. Libraries were constructed in a second round of multiplex PCR, after which size selection and purification were performed. Paired-end sequencing of the libraries was performed with 100 bp reads on an Illumina HiSeq2000. The paper's processing steps were these. SOAPnuke was used to process the raw data, throwing out any read that contained adapters or uncalled bases, had a mean Phred below 15, or lacked an exact constant-primer or identifier match. COPE v1.2.5 was used to merge high-quality paired reads, and clonotypes were defined as unique nucleotide sequences. MiTCR v1.1 was used to align clonotypes to the IMGT TRBV, TRBD and TRBJ reference segments. Only V-J combinations with frequency above 0.0001, covering 99.2% of repertoires, were analysed. A TCS score was defined as the ratio of F50 (clonal expansion) to E x V (chaos), with BLOSUM62-based TCRdist applied between CDR3 peptides within each V-J. Welch's t-statistics and random forest reduced roughly 530 V-J features to 10 to 15, which were used in a naive Bayes classifier (R e1071). TCRdb ran its own pipeline on the public reads, namely fastp trimming at Q25 and MiXCR clone calling, and kept in-frame beta chains. Here each entry gathers all rows of one CDR3 protein and keeps the most common genes and DNA. TCRdb's processing, not the authors' own work, is the source of the V and J calls. The sample has 400,000 to 500,000 distinct CDR3 sequences on record, roughly 15% of them singletons. The ten top clones hold over 10% of the sample.

Points the paper makes about the study in general: Sample size was not statistically predetermined, and investigators were not blinded to group allocation. Blood samples also contained most of the expanded thyroid clonotypes (frequency above 0.001), which suggests that blood repertoires may reflect thyroid immune responses. A 13 V-J signature model separated ophthalmopathy from stable hyperthyroidism, with about 88% sensitivity and about 81% specificity in cross-validation and 80%/75% in testing. In validation, the model predicted progression to ophthalmopathy a median of around 6.5 months before onset, with 70% to 71% sensitivity and about 75% specificity.

Details on this clonotype: It has no known antigen specificity. No qualities accompany the bases; no much larger clone lies one base away.

In the ophthalmopathy patients, disease was moderately to severely active, with a Clinical Activity Score of 3 or more, a NOSPECS grade of 4 or more, and a duration of less than 3 months. The study excluded patients with uncontrolled infections, other autoimmune diseases, pregnancy or lactation. Clinical symptoms, serum thyroxine and TRAb, thyroid ultrasound, and orbital computed tomography formed the basis for the diagnoses. PBMCs were isolated from 7.5 to 10 ml of fresh peripheral blood by Ficoll-Paque density gradient centrifugation. Total RNA was extracted with Trizol reagent, and quality was checked on an Agilent 2100 Bioanalyzer. V is shortened by 3 bases, J by 3 bases, and the region joining them spans 8 bases. CDR1 and CDR2 (MGHRA, YSYEKL) derive from the germline V gene. There are 13 amino acids in the CDR3, from cysteine to phenylalanine inclusive. Of all the DNA, just the CDR3 is kept, 39 bases in frame from base 1.

This chain is built from TRBV4-1 and TRBJ2-5; a confident D gene designation cannot be given. Input material: blood. The origin of this receptor is a man between 18 and 35 years old with Graves' ophthalmopathy. In nucleotide form, the sequence is TGCGCCAGCAGCCAGCTCCGGGAAGAGACCCAGTACTTC. Its protein is CASSQLREETQYF.